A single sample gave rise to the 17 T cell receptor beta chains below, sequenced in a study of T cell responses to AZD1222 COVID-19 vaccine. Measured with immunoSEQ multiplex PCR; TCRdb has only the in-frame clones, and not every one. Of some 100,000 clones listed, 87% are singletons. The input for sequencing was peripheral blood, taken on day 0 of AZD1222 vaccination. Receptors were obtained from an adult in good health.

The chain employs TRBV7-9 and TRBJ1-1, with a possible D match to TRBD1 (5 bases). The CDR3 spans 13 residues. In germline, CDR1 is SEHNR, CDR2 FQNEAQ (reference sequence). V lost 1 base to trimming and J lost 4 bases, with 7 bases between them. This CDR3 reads CASSLDQGTEAFF. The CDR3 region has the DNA TGTGCCAGCAGCTTAGACCAGGGCACTGAAGCTTTCTTT.

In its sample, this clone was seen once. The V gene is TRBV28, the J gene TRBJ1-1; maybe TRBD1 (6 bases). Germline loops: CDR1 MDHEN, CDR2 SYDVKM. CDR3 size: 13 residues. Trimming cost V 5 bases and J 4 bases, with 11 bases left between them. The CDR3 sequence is CASSRQAPTEAFF. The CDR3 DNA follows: TGTGCCAGCAGTCGACAGGCTCCCACTGAAGCTTTCTTT.

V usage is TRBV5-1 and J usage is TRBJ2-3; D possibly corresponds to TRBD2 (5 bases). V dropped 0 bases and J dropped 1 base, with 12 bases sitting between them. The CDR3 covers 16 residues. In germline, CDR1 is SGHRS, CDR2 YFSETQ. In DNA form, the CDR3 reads TGCGCCAGCAGCTTGGTGAGGTCCGGGGGCACAGATACGCAGTATTTT. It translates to CASSLVRSGGTDTQYF.

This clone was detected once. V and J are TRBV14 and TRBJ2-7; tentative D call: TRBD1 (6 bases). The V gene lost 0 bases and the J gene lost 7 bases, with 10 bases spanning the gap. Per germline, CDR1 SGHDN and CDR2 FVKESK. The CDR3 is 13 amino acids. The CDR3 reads CASSQDLRGEQYF. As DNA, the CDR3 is TGTGCCAGCAGCCAAGATCTGAGGGGGGAGCAGTACTTC.

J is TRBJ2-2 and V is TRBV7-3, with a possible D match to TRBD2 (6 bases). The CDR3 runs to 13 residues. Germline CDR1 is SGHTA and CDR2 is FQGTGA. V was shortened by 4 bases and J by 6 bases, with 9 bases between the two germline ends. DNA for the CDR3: TGTGCCAGCAGCTCTACGGGGGCCGGGGAGCTGTTTTTT. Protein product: CASSSTGAGELFF.

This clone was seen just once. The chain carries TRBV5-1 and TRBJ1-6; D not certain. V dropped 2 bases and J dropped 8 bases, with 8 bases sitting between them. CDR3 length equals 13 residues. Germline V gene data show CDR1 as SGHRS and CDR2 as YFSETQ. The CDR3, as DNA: TGCGCCAGCAGCTTAGGAGGTGATTCACCCCTCCACTTT. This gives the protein CASSLGGDSPLHF.

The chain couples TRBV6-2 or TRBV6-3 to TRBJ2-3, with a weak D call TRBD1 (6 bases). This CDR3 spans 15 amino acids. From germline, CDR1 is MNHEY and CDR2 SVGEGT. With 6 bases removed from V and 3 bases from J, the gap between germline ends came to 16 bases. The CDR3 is CASSQGTRVTDTQYF. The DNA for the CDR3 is TGTGCCAGCAGCCAGGGGACAAGGGTTACAGATACGCAGTATTTT.

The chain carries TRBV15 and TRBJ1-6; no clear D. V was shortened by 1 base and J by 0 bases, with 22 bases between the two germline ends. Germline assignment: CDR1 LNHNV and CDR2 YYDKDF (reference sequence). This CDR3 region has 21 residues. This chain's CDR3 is CATSRGDRNSPFRSYNSPLHF. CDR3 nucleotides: TGTGCCACCAGCAGAGGAGATAGAAACAGTCCGTTTCGCTCCTATAATTCACCCCTCCACTTT.

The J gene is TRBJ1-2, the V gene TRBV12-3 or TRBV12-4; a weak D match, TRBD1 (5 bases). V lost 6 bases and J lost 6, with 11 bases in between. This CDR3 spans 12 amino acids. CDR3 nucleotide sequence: TGTGCCAGCAGCGACAGAGGGGATGGCTACACCTTC. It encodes CASSDRGDGYTF.

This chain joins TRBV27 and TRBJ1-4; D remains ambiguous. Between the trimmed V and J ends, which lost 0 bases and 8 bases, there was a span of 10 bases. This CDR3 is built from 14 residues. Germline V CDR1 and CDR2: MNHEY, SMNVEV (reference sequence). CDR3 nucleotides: TGTGCCAGCAGTTTATCGTTGGCTCGGGAAAAACTGTTTTTT. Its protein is CASSLSLAREKLFF.

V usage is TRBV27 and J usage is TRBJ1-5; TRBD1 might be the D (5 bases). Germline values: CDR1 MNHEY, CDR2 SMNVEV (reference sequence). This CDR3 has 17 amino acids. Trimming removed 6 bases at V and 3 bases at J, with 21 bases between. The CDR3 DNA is TGTGCCAGCAGCGCGCATTCGGCACAGGCTAACAATCAGCCCCAGCATTTT. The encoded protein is CASSAHSAQANNQPQHF.

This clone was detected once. The CDR3 DNA sequence: TGTGCCAGCAGCCCCGGTGTCAATACGCAGTATTTT. Translation gives CASSPGVNTQYF. The chain links TRBV12-3 or TRBV12-4 to TRBJ2-3, with unresolved D. This CDR3 is 12 amino acids long. Between the trimmed V and J ends, which lost 6 bases and 7 bases, there was a span of 11 bases.

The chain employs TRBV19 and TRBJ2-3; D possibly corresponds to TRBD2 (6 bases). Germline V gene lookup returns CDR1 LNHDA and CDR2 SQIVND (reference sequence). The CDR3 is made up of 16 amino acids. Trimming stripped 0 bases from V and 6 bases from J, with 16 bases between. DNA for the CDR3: TGTGCCAGTAGTATAGAAAACGCGGGACCGGGGGATACGCAGTATTTT. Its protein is CASSIENAGPGDTQYF.

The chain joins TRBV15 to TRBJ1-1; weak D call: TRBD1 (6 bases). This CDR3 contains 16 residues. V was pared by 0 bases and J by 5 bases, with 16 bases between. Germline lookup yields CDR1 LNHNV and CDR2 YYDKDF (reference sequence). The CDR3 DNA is TGTGCCACCAGCAGAGAACCCCCGGGGGCGGGTACTGAAGCTTTCTTT. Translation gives CATSREPPGAGTEAFF.

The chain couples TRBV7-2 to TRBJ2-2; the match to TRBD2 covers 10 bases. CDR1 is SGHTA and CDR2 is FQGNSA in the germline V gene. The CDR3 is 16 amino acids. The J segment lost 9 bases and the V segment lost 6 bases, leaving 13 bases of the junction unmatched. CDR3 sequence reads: CASRTQAGGPTRELFF. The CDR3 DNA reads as TGTGCCAGCAGGACCCAAGCGGGAGGGCCGACAAGGGAGCTGTTTTTT.

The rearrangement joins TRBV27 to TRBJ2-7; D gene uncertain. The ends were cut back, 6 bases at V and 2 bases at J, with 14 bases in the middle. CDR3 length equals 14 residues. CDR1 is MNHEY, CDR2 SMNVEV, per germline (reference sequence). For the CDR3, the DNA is TGTGCCAGCAGCCCTATCGGTAGTCCCTACGAGCAGTACTTC. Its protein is CASSPIGSPYEQYF.

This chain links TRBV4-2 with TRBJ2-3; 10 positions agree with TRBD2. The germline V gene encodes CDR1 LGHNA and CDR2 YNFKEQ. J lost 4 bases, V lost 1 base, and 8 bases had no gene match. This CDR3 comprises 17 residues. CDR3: CASSQAPSGGLPDTQYF. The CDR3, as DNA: TGTGCCAGCAGCCAAGCCCCTAGCGGGGGCCTCCCAGATACGCAGTATTTT.